The clone carrying this T cell receptor (beta chain) was counted many times. Its antigen is unidentified. At one of its ends the junction is not consistent with the germline gene, which may arise from a read error. This entry belongs to a study of human T cells and chemical hapten exposure. Study-wide context: Diphenylcyclopropenone was administered weekly to the scalp of patients throughout the roughly 25-week study. From small differences in pooled library volume came most of the variation in per-sample TCR yields. Study outcomes and limitations: There was alopecia in the donors, so their immune response may differ from that of healthy people.

Described time point: pre-sensitization, week 0. Treatment reported: therapeutic diphenylcyclopropenone sensitization with weekly scalp DPC. The CDR3 extends over 12 amino acids. Germline CDR1 MDHEN, CDR2 SYDVKM. Original processing notes: Samples held a median of roughly 100,000 TCRs, range about 23,224–700,000. TCRdb ran MiXCR on the RACE reads and lists one entry per CDR3 protein. The V and J calls and clone size come from TCRdb's table, not from the authors' own analysis. This sample has around 180,000 distinct CDR3 sequences, with 25% to 30% found just once. This sample comprised whole blood, obtained in connection with sensitization to the hapten diphenylcyclopropenone (DPC). The rearrangement links TRBV28 to TRBJ1-1; D perhaps matches TRBD1 (5 bases). This clonotype originated in a woman in her 30s with alopecia areata. Some clones in this sample may be carry-over from other donors' samples. The CDR3 nucleotides read TGTGCCAGCAGTTCTATTAGGCGGGGGTTTCACTTT. Its translation is CASSSIRRGFHF. The full variable domain, completed using reference TRBV28 and TRBJ1-1, is DVKVTQSSRYLVKRTGEKVFLECVQDMDHENMFWYRQDPGLGLRLIYFSYDVKMKEKGDIPEGYSVSREKKERFSLILESASTNQTSMYLCASSSIRRGFHFGQGTRLTVV.